This TCR beta chain was obtained from a study of CD8+CD57+ T cells in acquired aplastic anemia (dated by TCRdb to the late 2010s). Study-level background: Extracted DNA from sorted CD4+ and CD8+ cells averaged 3.2 ug, ranging from roughly 0.2 to 30 ug. Mean read counts for healthy donor samples were about 9.8 million for CD4+ cells and 11.0 million for CD8+ cells. Study-level results and caveats: Patients and healthy controls showed no significant difference in CD8+ Simpson's diversity (P=0.060). Around 31 CD8+ CDR3 sequences were shared between patients and controls but appeared highly expressed in patients and within their immunodominant clones.

For CDR1 and CDR2, the germline V gene lists SNHLY and FYNNEI. The CDR3 runs 11 amino acids, cysteine and phenylalanine included. CDR3 DNA only is kept here, 33 bases in frame from base 1. Cut back by 3 bases and 4 bases, the V and J ends lie 3 bases apart. Genomic DNA served as template for TCR beta VDJ combination and CDR3 sequence profiling. TCR repertoire sequencing was run on an Illumina HiSeq 2000. In the authors' own workflow: Repertoire assessment relied on Simpson's diversity index, CDR3 size and DJ length profiles, and TRBV/TRBJ rearrangement plots. The most abundant DNA sequence in the deep sequencing data was defined as the immunodominant clone. CDR3 amino acid sequences were screened for sharing across subjects and compared with published repertoires and the VDJdb database. TCRdb itself trimmed the public reads at Q25 with fastp, ran MiXCR and retained productive beta chains. Entries are consolidated by CDR3 protein sequence, retaining the most common genes and DNA. The V and J calls were not made by the authors but by TCRdb's processing. Across this sample there are about 160,000 distinct CDR3 sequences, with about 48% seen only once. The top ten clonotypes cover approximately 1% of the sample.

On this clonotype itself: The specificity of this receptor is unknown. No qualities accompany the bases; no much larger clone lies one base away.

In the study, sorted CD4+ and CD8+ blood T cells from patients with severe aplastic anemia and from healthy subjects underwent deep sequencing of TCR repertoires. Ficoll-Paque density gradient centrifugation was used to isolate peripheral blood mononuclear cells. Before DNA extraction, CD4+ and CD8+ T cells were sorted by FACS or by magnetic beads. The source material was sorted CD4+, CD8+, or CD8+CD57+ T cells (not recorded which) from PBMCs. The chain links TRBV2 with TRBJ2-5; the D gene is not confidently resolved. The source of this sequence is a human donor in good health. The nucleotides are TGTGCCAGCAGTGAGCTAGAGACCCAGTACTTC. The encoded protein is CASSELETQYF. When the CDR3 is completed using the reference TRBV2 and TRBJ2-5 genes on either side, the full variable domain is EPEVTQTPSHQVTQMGQEVILRCVPISNHLYFYWYRQILGQKVEFLVSFYNNEISEKSEIFDDQFSVERPDGSNFTLKIRSTKLEDSAMYFCASSELETQYFGPGTRLLVL.